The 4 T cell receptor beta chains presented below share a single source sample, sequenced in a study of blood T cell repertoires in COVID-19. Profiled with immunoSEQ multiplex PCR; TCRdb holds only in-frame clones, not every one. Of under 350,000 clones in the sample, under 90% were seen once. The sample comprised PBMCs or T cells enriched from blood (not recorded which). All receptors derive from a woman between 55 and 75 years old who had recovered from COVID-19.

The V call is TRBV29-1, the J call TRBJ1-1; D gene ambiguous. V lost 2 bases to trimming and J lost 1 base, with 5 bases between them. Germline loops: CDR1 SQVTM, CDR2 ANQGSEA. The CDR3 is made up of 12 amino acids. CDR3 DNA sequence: TGCAGCGTTGAAAGACAGAACACTGAAGCTTTCTTT. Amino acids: CSVERQNTEAFF.

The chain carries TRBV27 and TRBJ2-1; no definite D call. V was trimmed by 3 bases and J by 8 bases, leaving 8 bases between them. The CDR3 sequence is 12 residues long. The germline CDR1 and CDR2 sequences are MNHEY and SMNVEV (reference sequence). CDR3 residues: CASSFRGYEQFF. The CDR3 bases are TGTGCCAGCAGTTTCCGAGGATATGAGCAGTTCTTC.

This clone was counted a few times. This CDR3 is CASSRGQGTLQEQYF. The CDR3 coding sequence is TGTGCCAGCAGTAGGGGACAGGGGACACTCCAAGAGCAGTACTTC. V gene TRBV6-5 combines with J gene TRBJ2-7, with 10 bases lining up with TRBD1. The CDR3 has 15 amino acids. The J segment lost 7 bases and the V segment lost 5 bases, leaving 11 bases of the junction unmatched. Germline V gene lookup returns CDR1 MNHEY and CDR2 SVGAGI.

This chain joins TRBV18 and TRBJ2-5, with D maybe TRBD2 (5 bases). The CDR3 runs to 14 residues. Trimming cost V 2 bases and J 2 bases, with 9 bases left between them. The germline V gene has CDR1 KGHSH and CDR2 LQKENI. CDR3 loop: CASSPFRGQETQYF. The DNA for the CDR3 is TGTGCCAGCTCACCATTTAGAGGGCAAGAGACCCAGTACTTC.